The following is a T cell receptor (beta chain) sequence with its context. The record originates from a study of blood T cell repertoires in COVID-19. Across the study: COVID-19 samples collected from the United States, Italy and Spain covered acute and convalescent phases.

V shed 5 bases and J 5 bases; nucleotides not matched to a gene: 13. CDR3 length: 16 residues. Looked up from germline, CDR1 is SEHNR and CDR2 is FQNEAQ (reference sequence). Authors' analysis steps: Estimation of nucleated cell counts relied on the amplification of reference gene primers. Profiled with immunoSEQ multiplex PCR; TCRdb holds only in-frame clones, not every one. V and J calls and clone size are as listed in that table; D and trimming were resolved from the DNA. The sample lists fewer than 350,000 clones, about 87% occurring once. Sequenced: peripheral blood. The clonotype originates from a woman between 50 and 59 years old who had recovered from COVID-19. This rearrangement joins TRBV7-9 to TRBJ1-1; 8 bases are shared with TRBD1. In DNA form, the CDR3 reads TGTGCCAGCAGCCCGGGGCCAGGGGGCATGGGTACTGAAGCTTTCTTT. Translation: CASSPGPGGMGTEAFF. Variable domain in full (rest from reference TRBV7-9 and TRBJ1-1): DTGVSQNPRHKITKRGQNVTFRCDPISEHNRLYWYRQTLGQGPEFLTYFQNEAQLEKSRLLSDRFSAERPKGSFSTLEIQRTEQGDSAMYLCASSPGPGGMGTEAFFGQGTRLTVV.